These 14 T cell receptor beta chains came from one sample sequenced in a study of early T cells in non-severe SARS-CoV-2 infection. MiXCR, run by TCRdb on the 5' RACE reads, gives a single entry per CDR3 protein. The sample gives about 87,000 distinct CDR3 sequences, approximately 14% of which show up once; under 7.5% is in the top ten. Sequencing was carried out using whole blood. These receptors originate from an adult who was a healthcare worker with PCR-confirmed SARS-CoV-2 infection or an uninfected control (not recorded which).

The chain combines TRBV20-1 with TRBJ1-4, with 7 positions matching TRBD1. CDR1 is DFQATT and CDR2 is SNEGSKA in the germline V gene (reference sequence). J lost 0 bases, V lost 0 bases, and 10 bases had no gene match. The CDR3 length is 18 residues. CDR3 amino acids: CSARDRVPDRATNEKLFF. The CDR3 DNA reads TGCAGTGCTAGAGATCGGGTCCCCGACAGGGCAACTAATGAAAAACTGTTTTTT.

This clonotype has more than one count but fewer than ten. The chain has TRBV18 and TRBJ2-7; 7 positions match TRBD1. This CDR3 is built from 16 residues. Germline loops: CDR1 KGHSH, CDR2 LQKENI. Trimming at V came to 5 bases and at J to 3 bases, leaving 13 bases not matched to a gene. The CDR3 DNA reads TGTGCCAGCTCAGGTCTTTTTGGGGACAGTGGCTACGAGCAGTACTTC. This translates into CASSGLFGDSGYEQYF.

This clonotype was recorded many times. The V gene is TRBV7-8, the J gene TRBJ2-3; D ambiguous. Germline CDR1 and CDR2: SGHVS and FQNEAQ. Trimming left V 5 bases short and J 6 bases short, with 18 bases between. The CDR3 runs 15 residues. The CDR3: CASSARRAYVDTQYF. As DNA, the CDR3 is TGTGCCAGCAGCGCACGCCGGGCATACGTGGATACGCAGTATTTT.

This chain links TRBV7-2 with TRBJ2-3; TRBD2 agrees at 9 bases. Germline V gives CDR1 SGHTA, CDR2 FQGNSA. V lost 5 bases to trimming and J lost 2 bases; unmatched junction nucleotides: 5. The CDR3 runs 15 residues. The CDR3 here is CASSEVAGDTDTQYF. CDR3 coding DNA: TGTGCCAGCAGCGAGGTAGCGGGGGACACAGATACGCAGTATTTT.

This clonotype was seen many times. This rearrangement joins TRBV6-6 to TRBJ2-3; a possible D gene is TRBD2 (5 bases). In germline, CDR1 is MNHNY, CDR2 SVGAGI (reference sequence). The CDR3 is made up of 17 amino acids. Deletions cut 2 bases from V and 0 bases from J, with 15 bases between. The CDR3 coding sequence is TGTGCCAGCAGTTACCCCCGCGGGTTCTTCAGCACAGATACGCAGTATTTT. Its translation is CASSYPRGFFSTDTQYF.

This clonotype was seen only a few times. The chain joins TRBV7-9 to TRBJ2-6; D unresolved. Trimming stripped 2 bases from V and 3 bases from J, with 5 bases between. This CDR3 is built from 14 residues. The V gene's germline CDR1 is SEHNR and CDR2 FQNEAQ (reference sequence). The CDR3 DNA sequence: TGTGCCAGCAGCTTAACAGATGGGGCCAACGTCCTGACTTTC. Encoded protein: CASSLTDGANVLTF.

V is TRBV29-1 and J is TRBJ2-5; D call uncertain. CDR1 and CDR2 (germline): SQVTM, ANQGSEA. The CDR3 extends over 12 amino acids. V was pared by 5 bases and J by 0 bases, with 7 bases between. The CDR3 spells CSVRENQETQYF. The CDR3 DNA reads as TGCAGCGTTCGAGAAAACCAAGAGACCCAGTACTTC.

The CDR3 spells CASRTSGGRDTQYF. CDR3 bases: TGTGCCAGCAGGACTAGCGGGGGGCGAGATACGCAGTATTTT. J is TRBJ2-3 and V is TRBV11-2, with 13 nucleotides matching TRBD2. The CDR3 loop spans 14 amino acids. Germline CDR1 and CDR2: SGHAT and FQNNGV. Unmatched junction bases numbered 2, after V lost 6 bases and J lost 5 bases. Supplemented by reference TRBV11-2 and TRBJ2-3, the full variable domain reads EAGVAQSPRYKIIEKRQSVAFWCNPISGHATLYWYQQILGQGPKLLIQFQNNGVVDDSQLPKDRFSAERLKGVDSTLKIQPAKLEDSAVYLCASRTSGGRDTQYFGPGTRLTVL.

The J gene is TRBJ2-1, the V gene TRBV7-6, with 14 bases matching TRBD2. The V gene end was trimmed by 1 base and the J gene end by 4 bases; junction bases not matched to a gene: 18. CDR1 SGHVS and CDR2 FNYEAQ come from the germline V gene. This CDR3 contains 22 residues. This CDR3 is CASSLDPPGLAGGRSLYNEQFF. The CDR3 DNA sequence: TGTGCCAGCAGCTTAGACCCGCCCGGACTAGCGGGGGGCCGTTCCCTTTACAATGAGCAGTTCTTC.

This clonotype was seen a handful of times. The chain has TRBV15 and TRBJ2-2, with TRBD2 matching over 8 bases. The CDR3 length is 15 residues. V shed 1 base and J 7 bases; nucleotides not matched to a gene: 5. CDR1 and CDR2 (germline): LNHNV, YYDKDF (reference sequence). CDR3 region: CATSRAGGAFGELFF. The CDR3 DNA is TGTGCCACCAGCAGAGCCGGGGGGGCCTTCGGGGAGCTGTTTTTT.

Only a few counts were recorded for this clonotype. The chain couples TRBV5-5 to TRBJ2-5, with D unresolved. The CDR3 is 14 residues long. The germline V and J ends were trimmed by 0 bases and 4 bases, with 10 bases remaining between them. Germline assignment: CDR1 SGHKS and CDR2 YYEKEE (reference sequence). The CDR3: CASSLGPYGETQYF. The CDR3 DNA sequence: TGTGCCAGCAGCTTGGGGCCCTACGGAGAGACCCAGTACTTC.

V gene TRBV28 combines with J gene TRBJ2-1; perhaps TRBD1 as D (7 bases). With 6 bases removed from V and 7 bases from J, the gap between germline ends came to 19 bases. This CDR3 is 15 amino acids long. Per the germline V gene, CDR1 is MDHEN and CDR2 is SYDVKM. CDR3 region: CASSLGGGGLNEQFF. Written as DNA, the CDR3 is TGTGCCAGCAGCCTCGGTGGAGGGGGCTTAAATGAGCAGTTCTTC.

This chain joins TRBV29-1 and TRBJ1-3; D uncertain. Germline V gene data show CDR1 as SQVTM and CDR2 as ANQGSEA. Trimming shortened V by 4 bases and J by 2 bases, and 9 bases separated the two germline ends. This CDR3 contains 13 residues. Here the CDR3 reads CSVVWGTGNTIYF. CDR3 nucleotides: TGCAGCGTTGTGTGGGGAACTGGAAACACCATATATTTT.

The chain employs TRBV5-5 and TRBJ2-1, with 14 positions matching TRBD2. V was pared by 3 bases and J by 7 bases, with 6 bases of the junction left unmatched. In germline, CDR1 is SGHKS, CDR2 YYEKEE (reference sequence). CDR3 length equals 16 residues. CDR3 DNA: TGTGCCAGCAGCTCTGGACTAGCGGGAGGTGAGAATGAGCAGTTCTTC. It yields the protein CASSSGLAGGENEQFF.